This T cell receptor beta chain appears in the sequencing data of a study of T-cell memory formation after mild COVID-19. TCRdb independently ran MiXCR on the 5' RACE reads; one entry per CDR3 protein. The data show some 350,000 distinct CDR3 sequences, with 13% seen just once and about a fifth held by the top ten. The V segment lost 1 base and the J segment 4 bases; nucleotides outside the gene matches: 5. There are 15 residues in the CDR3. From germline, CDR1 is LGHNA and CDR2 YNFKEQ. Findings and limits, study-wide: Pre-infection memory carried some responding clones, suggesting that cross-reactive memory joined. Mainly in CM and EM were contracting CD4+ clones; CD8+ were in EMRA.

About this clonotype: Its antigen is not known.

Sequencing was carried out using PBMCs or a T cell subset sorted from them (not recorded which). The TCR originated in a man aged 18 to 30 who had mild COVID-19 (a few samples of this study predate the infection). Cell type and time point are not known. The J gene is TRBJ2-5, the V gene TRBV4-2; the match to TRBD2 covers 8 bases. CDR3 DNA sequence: TGTGCCAGCAGCCAAGCGTGGGCGGGAGGAGAGACCCAGTACTTC. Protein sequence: CASSQAWAGGETQYF.